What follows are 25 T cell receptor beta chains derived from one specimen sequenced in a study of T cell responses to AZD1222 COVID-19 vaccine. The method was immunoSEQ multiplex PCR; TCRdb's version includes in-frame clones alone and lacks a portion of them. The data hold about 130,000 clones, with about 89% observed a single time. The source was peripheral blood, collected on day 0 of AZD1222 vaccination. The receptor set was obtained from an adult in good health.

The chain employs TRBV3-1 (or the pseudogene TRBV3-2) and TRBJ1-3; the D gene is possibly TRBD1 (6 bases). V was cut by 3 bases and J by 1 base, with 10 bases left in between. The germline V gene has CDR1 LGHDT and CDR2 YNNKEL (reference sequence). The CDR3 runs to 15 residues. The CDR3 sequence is CASSQRGGSGNTIYF. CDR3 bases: TGTGCCAGCAGCCAGAGAGGGGGATCTGGAAACACCATATATTTT.

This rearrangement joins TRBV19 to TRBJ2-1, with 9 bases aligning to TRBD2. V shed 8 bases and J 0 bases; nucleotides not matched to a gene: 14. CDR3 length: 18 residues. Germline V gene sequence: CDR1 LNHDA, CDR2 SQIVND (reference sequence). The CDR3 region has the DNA TGTGCCAGTCCCCCCCGTTCGCCTAGCGGGAACTCCTACAATGAGCAGTTCTTC. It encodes CASPPRSPSGNSYNEQFF.

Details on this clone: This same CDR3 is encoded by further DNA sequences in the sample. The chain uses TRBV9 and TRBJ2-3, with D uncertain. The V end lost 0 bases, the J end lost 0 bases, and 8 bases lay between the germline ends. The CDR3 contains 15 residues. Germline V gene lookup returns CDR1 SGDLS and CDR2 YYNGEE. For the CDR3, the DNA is TGTGCCAGCAGCGTAGTGGGCAGTAGCACAGATACGCAGTATTTT. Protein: CASSVVGSSTDTQYF.

CDR3 loop: CASSPDRGLGLYGYTF. In DNA, the CDR3 is TGTGCCAGTAGTCCGGACAGGGGACTAGGGCTCTATGGCTACACCTTC. V usage is TRBV19 and J usage is TRBJ1-2, with TRBD1 matching over 9 bases. The V gene's germline CDR1 is LNHDA and CDR2 SQIVND (reference sequence). This CDR3 spans 16 amino acids. J was trimmed by 4 bases and V by 5 bases; bases with no gene match: 11.

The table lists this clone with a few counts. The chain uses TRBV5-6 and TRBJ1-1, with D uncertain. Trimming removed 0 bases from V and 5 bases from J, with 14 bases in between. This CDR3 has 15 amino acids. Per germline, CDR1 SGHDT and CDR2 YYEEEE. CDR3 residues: CASSLGRGWDTEAFF. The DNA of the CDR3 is TGTGCCAGCAGCTTGGGTCGAGGGTGGGATACTGAAGCTTTCTTT.

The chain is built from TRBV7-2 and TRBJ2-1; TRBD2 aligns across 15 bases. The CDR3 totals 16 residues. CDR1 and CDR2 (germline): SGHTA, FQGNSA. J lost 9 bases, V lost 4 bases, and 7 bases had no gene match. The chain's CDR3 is CASSSGLAGGPGEQFF. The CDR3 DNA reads TGTGCCAGCAGCTCCGGACTAGCGGGAGGGCCGGGTGAGCAGTTCTTC. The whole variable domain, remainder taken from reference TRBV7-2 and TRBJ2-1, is GAGVSQSPSNKVTEKGKDVELRCDPISGHTALYWYRQSLGQGLEFLIYFQGNSAPDKSGLPSDRFSAERTGGSVSTLTIQRTQQEDSAVYLCASSSGLAGGPGEQFFGPGTRLTVL.

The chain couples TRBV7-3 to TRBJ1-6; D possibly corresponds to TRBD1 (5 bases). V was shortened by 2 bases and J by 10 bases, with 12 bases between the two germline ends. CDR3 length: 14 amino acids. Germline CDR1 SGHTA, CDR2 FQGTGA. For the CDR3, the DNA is TGTGCCAGCAGCTTATTTGGGGGGAAATCACCCCTCCACTTT. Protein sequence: CASSLFGGKSPLHF.

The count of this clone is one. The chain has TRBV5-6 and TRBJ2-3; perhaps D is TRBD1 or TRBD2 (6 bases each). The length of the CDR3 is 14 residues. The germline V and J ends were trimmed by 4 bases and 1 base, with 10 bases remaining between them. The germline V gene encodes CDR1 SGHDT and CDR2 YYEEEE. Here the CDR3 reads CASSQGGRTDTQYF. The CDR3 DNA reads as TGTGCCAGCAGCCAAGGGGGGCGCACAGATACGCAGTATTTT.

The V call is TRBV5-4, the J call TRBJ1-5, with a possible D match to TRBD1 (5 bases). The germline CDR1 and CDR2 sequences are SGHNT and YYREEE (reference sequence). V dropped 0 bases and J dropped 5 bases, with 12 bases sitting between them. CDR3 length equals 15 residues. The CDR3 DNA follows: TGTGCCAGCAGCTTGGGACAGTCGGGCCATCAGCCCCAGCATTTT. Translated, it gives CASSLGQSGHQPQHF.

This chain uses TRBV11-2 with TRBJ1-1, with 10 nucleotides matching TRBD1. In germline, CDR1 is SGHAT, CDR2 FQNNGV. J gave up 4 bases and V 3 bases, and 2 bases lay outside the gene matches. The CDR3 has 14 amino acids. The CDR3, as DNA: TGTGCCAGCAGCTTTGGACAGGGGGGCACTGAAGCTTTCTTT. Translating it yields CASSFGQGGTEAFF.

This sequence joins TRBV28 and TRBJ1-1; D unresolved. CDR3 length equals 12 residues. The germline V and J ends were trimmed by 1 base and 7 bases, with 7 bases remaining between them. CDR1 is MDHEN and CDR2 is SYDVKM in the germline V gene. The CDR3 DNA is TGTGCCAGCAGTTTATCATACAATGAAGCTTTCTTT. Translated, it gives CASSLSYNEAFF.

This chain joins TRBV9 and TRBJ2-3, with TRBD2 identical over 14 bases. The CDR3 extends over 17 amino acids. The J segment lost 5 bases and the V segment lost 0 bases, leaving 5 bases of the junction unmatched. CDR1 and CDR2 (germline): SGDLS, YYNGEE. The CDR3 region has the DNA TGTGCCAGCAGCGTAGGGGGACTAGCGGGAGTCAAAGATACGCAGTATTTT. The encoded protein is CASSVGGLAGVKDTQYF.

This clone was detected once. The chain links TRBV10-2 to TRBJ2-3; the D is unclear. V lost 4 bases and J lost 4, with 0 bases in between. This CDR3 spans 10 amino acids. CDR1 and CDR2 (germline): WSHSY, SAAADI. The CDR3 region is CASSADTQYF. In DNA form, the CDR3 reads TGCGCCAGCAGTGCAGATACGCAGTATTTT.

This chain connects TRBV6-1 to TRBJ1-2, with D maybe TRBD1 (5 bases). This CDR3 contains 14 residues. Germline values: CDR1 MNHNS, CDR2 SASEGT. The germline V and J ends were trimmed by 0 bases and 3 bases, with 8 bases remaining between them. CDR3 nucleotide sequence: TGTGCCAGCAGTGAAGCCGGGGGGGACTATGGCTACACCTTC. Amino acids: CASSEAGGDYGYTF.

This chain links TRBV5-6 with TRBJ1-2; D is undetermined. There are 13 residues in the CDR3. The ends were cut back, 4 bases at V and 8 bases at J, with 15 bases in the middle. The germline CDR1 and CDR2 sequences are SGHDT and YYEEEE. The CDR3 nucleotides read TGTGCCAGCAGCGGGAGCCGTCAGTGGGGCTACACCTTC. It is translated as CASSGSRQWGYTF. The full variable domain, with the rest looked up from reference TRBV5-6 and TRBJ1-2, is DAGVTQSPTHLIKTRGQQVTLRCSPKSGHDTVSWYQQALGQGPQFIFQYYEEEERQRGNFPDRFSGHQFPNYSSELNVNALLLGDSALYLCASSGSRQWGYTFGSGTRLTVV.

CDR3 amino acids: CASTPGWLTDTQYF. As DNA, the CDR3 is TGTGCCAGCACCCCGGGCTGGCTCACAGATACGCAGTATTTT. The rearrangement links TRBV28 to TRBJ2-3; D ambiguous. Trimming pared 7 bases from V and 2 bases from J, leaving 13 bases between. The germline V gene has CDR1 MDHEN and CDR2 SYDVKM. The CDR3 extends over 14 amino acids.

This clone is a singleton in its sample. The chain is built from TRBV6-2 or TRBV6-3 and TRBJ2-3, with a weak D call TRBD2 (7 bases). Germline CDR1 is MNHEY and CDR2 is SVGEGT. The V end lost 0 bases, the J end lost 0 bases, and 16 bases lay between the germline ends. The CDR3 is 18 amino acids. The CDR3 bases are TGTGCCAGCAGTTACTCCGAGGGCGGGGGCCTTAGCACAGATACGCAGTATTTT. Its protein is CASSYSEGGGLSTDTQYF.

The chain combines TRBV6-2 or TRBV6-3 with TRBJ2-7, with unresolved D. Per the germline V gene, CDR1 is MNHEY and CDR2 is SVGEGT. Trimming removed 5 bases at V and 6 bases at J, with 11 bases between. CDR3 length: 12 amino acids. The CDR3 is CASSPDAFEQYF. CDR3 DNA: TGTGCCAGCAGTCCCGACGCGTTCGAGCAGTACTTC.

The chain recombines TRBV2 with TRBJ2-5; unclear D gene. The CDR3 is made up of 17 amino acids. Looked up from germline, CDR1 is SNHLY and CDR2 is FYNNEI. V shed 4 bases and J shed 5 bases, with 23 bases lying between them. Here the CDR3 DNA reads TGTGCCAGCAGTGCCCCCGTAATCGCCCAGGCGGATGAGACCCAGTACTTC. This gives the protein CASSAPVIAQADETQYF.

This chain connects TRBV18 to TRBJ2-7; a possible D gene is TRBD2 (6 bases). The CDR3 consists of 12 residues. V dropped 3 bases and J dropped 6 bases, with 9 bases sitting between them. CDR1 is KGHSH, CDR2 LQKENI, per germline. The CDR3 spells CASSPGRTEQYF. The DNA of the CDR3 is TGTGCCAGCTCACCGGGGAGGACCGAGCAGTACTTC.

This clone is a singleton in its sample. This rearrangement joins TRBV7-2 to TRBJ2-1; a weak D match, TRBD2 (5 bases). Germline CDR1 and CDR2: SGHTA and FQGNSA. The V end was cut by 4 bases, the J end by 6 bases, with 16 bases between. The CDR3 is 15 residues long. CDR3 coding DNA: TGTGCCAGCAGCTCACAGACGAGGGCCCGCAATGAGCAGTTCTTC. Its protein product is CASSSQTRARNEQFF.

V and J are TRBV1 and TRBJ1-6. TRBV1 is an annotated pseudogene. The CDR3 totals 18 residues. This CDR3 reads CTSSQQRDEDKSNSPLHF. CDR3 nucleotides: TGCACCAGCAGCCAACAAAGGGACGAGGACAAGTCTAATTCACCCCTCCACTTT.

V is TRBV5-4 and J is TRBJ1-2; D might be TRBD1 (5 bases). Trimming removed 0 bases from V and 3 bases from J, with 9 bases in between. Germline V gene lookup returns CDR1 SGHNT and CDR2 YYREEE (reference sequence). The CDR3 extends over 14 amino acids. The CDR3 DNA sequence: TGTGCCAGCAGCTTGGCGGGGCGGGACTATGGCTACACCTTC. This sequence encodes CASSLAGRDYGYTF.

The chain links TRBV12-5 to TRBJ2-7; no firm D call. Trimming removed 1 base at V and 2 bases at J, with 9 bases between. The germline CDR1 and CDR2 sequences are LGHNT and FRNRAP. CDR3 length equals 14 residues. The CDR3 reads CASGLGLLTYEQYF. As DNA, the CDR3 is TGTGCTAGTGGTTTGGGACTCCTCACCTACGAGCAGTACTTC.

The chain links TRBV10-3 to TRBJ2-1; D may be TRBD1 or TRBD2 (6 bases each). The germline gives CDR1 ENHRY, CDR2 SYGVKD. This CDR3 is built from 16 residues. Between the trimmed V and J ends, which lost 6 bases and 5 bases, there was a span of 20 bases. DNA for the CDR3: TGTGCCATCAGCCCGACTAGTAGGGGGGCGGACAATGAGCAGTTCTTC. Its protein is CAISPTSRGADNEQFF.